A single sample is the source of the 8 T cell receptor beta chains below, sequenced in a study of cytomegalovirus exposure and HLA in healthy donors. The data were produced by immunoSEQ multiplex PCR, yet TCRdb's version contains in-frame clones alone and is incomplete. The data hold 260,000 or so clones, with 85% to 90% observed a single time. Sequenced material: PBMCs. The receptors shown here come from a woman aged 18-30 years in good health and CMV-seronegative.

The chain carries TRBV19 and TRBJ2-7, with a tentative D call TRBD1 (6 bases). The germline V and J ends were trimmed by 7 bases and 4 bases, with 17 bases remaining between them. Germline CDR1 is LNHDA and CDR2 is SQIVND (reference sequence). The length of the CDR3 is 14 residues. The chain's CDR3 is CASKTQTGTYEQYF. DNA for the CDR3: TGTGCCAGTAAGACCCAAACAGGGACGTACGAGCAGTACTTC.

This sequence joins TRBV28 and TRBJ1-5; 12 bases agree with TRBD1. This CDR3 contains 19 residues. Trimming at V came to 5 bases and at J to 1 base, leaving 12 bases not matched to a gene. Germline V lookup: CDR1 MDHEN, CDR2 SYDVKM. The CDR3 reads CASSPFRDRGRISNQPQHF. CDR3 coding DNA: TGTGCCAGCAGTCCCTTCCGGGACAGGGGGCGCATAAGCAATCAGCCCCAGCATTTT.

This sequence joins TRBV6-5 and TRBJ1-3; 7 bases match TRBD1. The CDR3 loop spans 15 amino acids. Germline assignment: CDR1 MNHEY and CDR2 SVGAGI. J was trimmed by 0 bases and V by 6 bases; bases with no gene match: 5. In nucleotides, the CDR3 is TGTGCCAGCAGGCGAGACAGGGTCTCTGGAAACACCATATATTTT. As protein: CASRRDRVSGNTIYF.

The gene calls are TRBV18 and TRBJ2-5, with no clear D. The V gene's germline CDR1 is KGHSH and CDR2 LQKENI. V lost 3 bases, J lost 3 bases, and 2 bases lay in between. This CDR3 spans 11 amino acids. The CDR3 reads CASSPKETQYF. CDR3 bases: TGTGCCAGCTCACCTAAAGAGACCCAGTACTTC.

The rearrangement uses TRBV27 and TRBJ1-5; D unclear. Germline V gives CDR1 MNHEY, CDR2 SMNVEV (reference sequence). CDR3 length equals 13 residues. V was shortened by 4 bases and J by 7 bases, with 11 bases between the two germline ends. The CDR3 region is CASSSTGIQPQHF. CDR3 in DNA: TGTGCCAGCAGTTCGACGGGAATACAGCCCCAGCATTTT.

The CDR3 sequence is CASSDHDRGPSDEQYF. The CDR3 DNA reads TGCGCCAGCAGTGACCACGACAGGGGACCTAGCGACGAGCAGTACTTC. This chain joins TRBV10-1 and TRBJ2-7; the match to TRBD1 covers 8 bases. Germline assignment: CDR1 WNHNN and CDR2 SYGVQD (reference sequence). V was pared by 3 bases and J by 5 bases, with 12 bases of the junction left unmatched. This CDR3 region has 16 residues.

The chain combines TRBV25-1 with TRBJ2-2, with 8 bases identical to TRBD2. Losses at the gene ends were 2 bases for V and 6 bases for J; bases not matched to a gene: 8. The CDR3 has 16 amino acids. Germline CDR1 and CDR2: MGHDK and SYGVNS. CDR3 region: CASSEPPPGGAGELFF. The CDR3 region has the DNA TGTGCCAGCAGTGAACCTCCCCCGGGGGGGGCCGGGGAGCTGTTTTTT. The full variable domain, rest sourced from reference TRBV25-1 and TRBJ2-2, is EADIYQTPRYLVIGTGKKITLECSQTMGHDKMYWYQQDPGMELHLIHYSYGVNSTEKGDLSSESTVSRIRTEHFPLTLESARPSHTSQYLCASSEPPPGGAGELFFGEGSRLTVL.

J is TRBJ1-5 and V is TRBV6-1; a possible D gene is TRBD1 (5 bases). The V end lost 2 bases, the J end lost 6 bases, and 5 bases lay between the germline ends. CDR3 size: 12 residues. Germline V gene sequence: CDR1 MNHNS, CDR2 SASEGT. In DNA, the CDR3 is TGTGCCAGCAGTGAACAGGGTCAGCCCCAGCATTTT. Protein sequence: CASSEQGQPQHF.